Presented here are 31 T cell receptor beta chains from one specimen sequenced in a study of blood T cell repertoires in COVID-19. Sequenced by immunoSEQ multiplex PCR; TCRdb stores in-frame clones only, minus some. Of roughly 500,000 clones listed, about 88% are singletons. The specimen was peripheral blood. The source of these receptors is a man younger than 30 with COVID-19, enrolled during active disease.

The CDR3 bases are TGTGCCAGCACCGTGAGGCGGACAGAAGAGACCCAGTACTTC. Translated: CASTVRRTEETQYF. The chain links TRBV5-8 to TRBJ2-5; D may be TRBD1 (6 bases). This CDR3 spans 14 amino acids. Germline V gene sequence: CDR1 SGHTS, CDR2 YDEGEE. V lost 6 bases and J 3 bases, leaving 15 bases between the germline ends.

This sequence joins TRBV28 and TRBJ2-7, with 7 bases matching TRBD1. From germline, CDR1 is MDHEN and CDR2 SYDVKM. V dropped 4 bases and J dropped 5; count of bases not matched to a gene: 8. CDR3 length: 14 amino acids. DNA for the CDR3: TGTGCCAGCAGTTCCTTAAAACAGGGGAACGAGCAGTACTTC. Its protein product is CASSSLKQGNEQYF. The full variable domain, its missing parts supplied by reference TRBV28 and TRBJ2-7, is DVKVTQSSRYLVKRTGEKVFLECVQDMDHENMFWYRQDPGLGLRLIYFSYDVKMKEKGDIPEGYSVSREKKERFSLILESASTNQTSMYLCASSSLKQGNEQYFGPGTRLTVT.

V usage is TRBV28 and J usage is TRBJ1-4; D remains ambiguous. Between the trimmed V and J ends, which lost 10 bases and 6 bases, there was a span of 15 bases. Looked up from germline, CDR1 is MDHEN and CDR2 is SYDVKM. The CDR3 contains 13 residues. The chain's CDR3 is CATPWARDEKLFF. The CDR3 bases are TGTGCCACCCCATGGGCCCGTGATGAAAAACTGTTTTTT.

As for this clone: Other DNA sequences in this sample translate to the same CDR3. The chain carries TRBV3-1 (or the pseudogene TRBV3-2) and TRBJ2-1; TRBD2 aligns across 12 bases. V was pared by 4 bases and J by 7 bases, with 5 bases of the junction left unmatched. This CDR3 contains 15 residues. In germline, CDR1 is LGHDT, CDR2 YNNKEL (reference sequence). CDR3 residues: CASSPMTSGSNEQFF. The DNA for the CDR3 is TGTGCCAGCAGCCCCATGACTAGCGGGAGTAATGAGCAGTTCTTC.

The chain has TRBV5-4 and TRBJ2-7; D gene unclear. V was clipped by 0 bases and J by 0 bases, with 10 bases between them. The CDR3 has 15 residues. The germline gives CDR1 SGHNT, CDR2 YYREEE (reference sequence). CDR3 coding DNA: TGTGCCAGCAGCTTGGGCTCAGAAAGCTCCTACGAGCAGTACTTC. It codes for CASSLGSESSYEQYF.

The DNA for the CDR3 is TGTGCCAGCAGCTTAAGCGGAGCCCACACCGGGGAGCTGTTTTTT. Translating gives CASSLSGAHTGELFF. The chain couples TRBV7-3 to TRBJ2-2; no firm D call. V was trimmed by 1 base and J by 3 bases, leaving 9 bases between them. Germline V lookup: CDR1 SGHTA, CDR2 FQGTGA. The CDR3 runs 15 residues.

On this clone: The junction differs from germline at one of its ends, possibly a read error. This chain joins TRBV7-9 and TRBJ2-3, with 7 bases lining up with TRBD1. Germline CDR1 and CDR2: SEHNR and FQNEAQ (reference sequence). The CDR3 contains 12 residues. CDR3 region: CASSTTGDKQYF. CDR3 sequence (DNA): TGTGCCAGCAGCACAACAGGGGATAAGCAGTATTTT.

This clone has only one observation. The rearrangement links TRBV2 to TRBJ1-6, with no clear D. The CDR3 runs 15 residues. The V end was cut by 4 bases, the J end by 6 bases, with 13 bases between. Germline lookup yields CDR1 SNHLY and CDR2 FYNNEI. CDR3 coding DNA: TGTGCCAGCAGTGGTTTCAAACAGATTAATTCACCCCTCCACTTT. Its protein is CASSGFKQINSPLHF.

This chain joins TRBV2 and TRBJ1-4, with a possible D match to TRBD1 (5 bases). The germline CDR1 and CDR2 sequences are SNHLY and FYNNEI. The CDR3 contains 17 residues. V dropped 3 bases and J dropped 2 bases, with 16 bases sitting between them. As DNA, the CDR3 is TGTGCCAGCAGTGAGGCGGGAGGGGTGAGGACTAATGAAAAACTGTTTTTT. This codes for CASSEAGGVRTNEKLFF.

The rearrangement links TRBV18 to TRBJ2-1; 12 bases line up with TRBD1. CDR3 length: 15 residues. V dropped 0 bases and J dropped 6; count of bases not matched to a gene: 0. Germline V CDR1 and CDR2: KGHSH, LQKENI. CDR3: CASSPPGQGANEQFF. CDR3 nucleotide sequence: TGTGCCAGCTCACCACCGGGACAGGGGGCCAATGAGCAGTTCTTC.

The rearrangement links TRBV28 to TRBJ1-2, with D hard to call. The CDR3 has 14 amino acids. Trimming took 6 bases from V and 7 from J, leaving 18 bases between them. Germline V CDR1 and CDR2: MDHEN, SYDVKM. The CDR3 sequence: CASSLTPTSRGYTF. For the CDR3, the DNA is TGTGCCAGCAGCTTGACCCCTACTAGCCGTGGCTACACCTTC.

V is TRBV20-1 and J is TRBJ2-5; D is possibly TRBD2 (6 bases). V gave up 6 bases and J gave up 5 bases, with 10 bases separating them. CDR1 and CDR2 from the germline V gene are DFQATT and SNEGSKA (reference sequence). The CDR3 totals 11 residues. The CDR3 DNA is TGCAGTGCCAGACTAGAGGAGACCCAGTACTTC. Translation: CSARLEETQYF.

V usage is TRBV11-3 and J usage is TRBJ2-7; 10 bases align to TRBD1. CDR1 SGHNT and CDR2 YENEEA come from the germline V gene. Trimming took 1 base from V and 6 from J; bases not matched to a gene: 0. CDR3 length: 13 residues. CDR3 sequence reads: CASSLGTGGEQYF. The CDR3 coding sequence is TGTGCCAGCAGCTTAGGGACAGGGGGCGAGCAGTACTTC. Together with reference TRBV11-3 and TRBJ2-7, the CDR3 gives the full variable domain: EAGVVQSPRYKIIEKKQPVAFWCNPISGHNTLYWYLQNLGQGPELLIRYENEEAVDDSQLPKDRFSAERLKGVDSTLKIQPAELGDSAVYLCASSLGTGGEQYFGPGTRLTVT.

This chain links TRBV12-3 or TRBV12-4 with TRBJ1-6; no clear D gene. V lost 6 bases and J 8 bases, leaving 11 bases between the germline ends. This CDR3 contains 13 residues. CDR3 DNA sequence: TGTGCCAGCAGCTCGGTCACCGATTCACCCCTCCACTTT. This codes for CASSSVTDSPLHF.

The CDR3 DNA is TGTGCCACCAGCAGAGGCCATGGTCCGCAGGGGTACACCTTC. It codes for CATSRGHGPQGYTF. The chain uses TRBV15 and TRBJ1-2; weak D call: TRBD1 (6 bases). The CDR3 runs 14 residues. The germline V and J ends were trimmed by 1 base and 11 bases, with 17 bases remaining between them. Germline CDR1 LNHNV, CDR2 YYDKDF (reference sequence). Using reference TRBV15 and TRBJ1-2 for the parts outside the CDR3, the full variable domain is DAMVIQNPRYQVTQFGKPVTLSCSQTLNHNVMYWYQQKSSQAPKLLFHYYDKDFNNEADTPDNFQSRRPNTSFCFLDIRSPGLGDTAMYLCATSRGHGPQGYTFGSGTRLTVV.

The CDR3 protein is CASTGQGAYEQFF. In DNA form, the CDR3 reads TGTGCCAGCACCGGACAGGGGGCGTATGAGCAGTTCTTC. The chain couples TRBV2 to TRBJ2-1; 11 bases are shared with TRBD1. V was clipped by 7 bases and J by 8 bases; unmatched bases: 4. Germline CDR1 reads SNHLY; CDR2 reads FYNNEI. The CDR3 is 13 residues long.

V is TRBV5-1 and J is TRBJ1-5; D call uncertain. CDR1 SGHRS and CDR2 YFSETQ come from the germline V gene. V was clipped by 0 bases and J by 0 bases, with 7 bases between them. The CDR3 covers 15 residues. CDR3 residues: CASSLGANSNQPQHF. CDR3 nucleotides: TGCGCCAGCAGCTTGGGGGCTAATAGCAATCAGCCCCAGCATTTT.

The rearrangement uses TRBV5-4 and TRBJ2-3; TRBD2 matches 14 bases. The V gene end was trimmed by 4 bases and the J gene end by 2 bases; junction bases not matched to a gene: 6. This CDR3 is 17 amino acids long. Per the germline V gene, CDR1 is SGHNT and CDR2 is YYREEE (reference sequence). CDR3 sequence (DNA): TGTGCCAGCAGCGGGGGGACTAGCGGGGGTTTCACAGATACGCAGTATTTT. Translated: CASSGGTSGGFTDTQYF.

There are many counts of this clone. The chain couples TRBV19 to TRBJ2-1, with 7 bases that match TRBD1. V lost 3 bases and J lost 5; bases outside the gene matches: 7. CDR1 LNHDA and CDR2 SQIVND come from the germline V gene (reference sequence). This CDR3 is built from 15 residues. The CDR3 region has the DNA TGTGCCAGTAGTATTTTGGACAGGCCTAACAATGAGCAGTTCTTC. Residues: CASSILDRPNNEQFF.

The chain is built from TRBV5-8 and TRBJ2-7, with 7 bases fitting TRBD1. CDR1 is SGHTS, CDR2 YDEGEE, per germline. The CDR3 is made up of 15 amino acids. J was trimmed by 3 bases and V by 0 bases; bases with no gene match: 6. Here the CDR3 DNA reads TGTGCCAGCAGCTTGGGTACAGGGGCGGGCTACGAGCAGTACTTC. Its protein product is CASSLGTGAGYEQYF.

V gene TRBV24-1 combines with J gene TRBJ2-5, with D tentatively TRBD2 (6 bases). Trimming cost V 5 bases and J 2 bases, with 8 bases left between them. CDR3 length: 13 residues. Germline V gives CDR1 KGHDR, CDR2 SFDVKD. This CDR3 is CATSGGVQETQYF. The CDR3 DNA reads TGTGCCACCAGTGGGGGGGTACAAGAGACCCAGTACTTC.

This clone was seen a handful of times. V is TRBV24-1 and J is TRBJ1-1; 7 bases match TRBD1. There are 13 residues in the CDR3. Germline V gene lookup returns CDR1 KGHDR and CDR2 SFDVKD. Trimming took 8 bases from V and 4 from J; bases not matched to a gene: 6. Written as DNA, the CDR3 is TGTGCCACCAACAACAGGGGAGGCACTGAAGCTTTCTTT. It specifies CATNNRGGTEAFF.

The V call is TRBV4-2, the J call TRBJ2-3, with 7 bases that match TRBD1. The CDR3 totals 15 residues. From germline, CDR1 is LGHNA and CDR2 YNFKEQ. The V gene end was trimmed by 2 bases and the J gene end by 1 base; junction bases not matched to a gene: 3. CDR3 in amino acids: CASSQIGQGTDTQYF. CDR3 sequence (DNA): TGTGCCAGCAGCCAAATCGGACAGGGCACAGATACGCAGTATTTT.

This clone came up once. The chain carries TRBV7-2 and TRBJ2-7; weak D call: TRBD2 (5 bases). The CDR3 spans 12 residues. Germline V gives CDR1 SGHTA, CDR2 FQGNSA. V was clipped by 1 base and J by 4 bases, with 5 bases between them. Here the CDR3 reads CASSLGTYEQYF. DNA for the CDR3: TGTGCCAGCAGCTTAGGGACTTACGAGCAGTACTTC.

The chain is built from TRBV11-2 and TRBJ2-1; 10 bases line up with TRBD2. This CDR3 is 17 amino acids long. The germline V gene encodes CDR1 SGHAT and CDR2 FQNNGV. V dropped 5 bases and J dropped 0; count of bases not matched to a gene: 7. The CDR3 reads CASSPQTSGLSYNEQFF. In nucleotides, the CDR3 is TGTGCCAGCAGCCCGCAGACTAGCGGGCTCTCCTACAATGAGCAGTTCTTC.

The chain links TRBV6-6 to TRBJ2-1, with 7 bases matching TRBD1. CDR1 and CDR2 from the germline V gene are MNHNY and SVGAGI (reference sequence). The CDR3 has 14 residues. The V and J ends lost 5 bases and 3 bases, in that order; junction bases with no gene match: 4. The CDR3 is CASSRQGGYNEQFF. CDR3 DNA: TGTGCCAGCAGTAGACAGGGTGGCTACAATGAGCAGTTCTTC.

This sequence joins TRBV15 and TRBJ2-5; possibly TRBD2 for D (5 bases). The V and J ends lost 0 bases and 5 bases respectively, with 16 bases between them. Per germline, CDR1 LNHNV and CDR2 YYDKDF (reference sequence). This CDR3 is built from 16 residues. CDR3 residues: CATSRERASLRETQYF. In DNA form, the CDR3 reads TGTGCCACCAGCAGAGAACGCGCTAGCCTCCGGGAGACCCAGTACTTC.

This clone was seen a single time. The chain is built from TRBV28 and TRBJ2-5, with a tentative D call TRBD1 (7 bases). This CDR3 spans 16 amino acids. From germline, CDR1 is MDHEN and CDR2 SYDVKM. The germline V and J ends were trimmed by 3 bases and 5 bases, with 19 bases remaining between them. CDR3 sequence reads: CASSLEKEGAGETQYF. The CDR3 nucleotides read TGTGCCAGCAGTTTGGAAAAGGAGGGGGCAGGGGAGACCCAGTACTTC.

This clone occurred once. This CDR3 reads CASSPGGTYEQYF. In DNA form, the CDR3 reads TGTGCCAGCAGCCCCGGGGGTACCTACGAGCAGTACTTC. J is TRBJ2-7 and V is TRBV12-3 or TRBV12-4, with D possibly being TRBD2 (6 bases). Between the trimmed V and J ends, which lost 6 bases and 2 bases, there was a span of 11 bases. The CDR3 extends over 13 amino acids.

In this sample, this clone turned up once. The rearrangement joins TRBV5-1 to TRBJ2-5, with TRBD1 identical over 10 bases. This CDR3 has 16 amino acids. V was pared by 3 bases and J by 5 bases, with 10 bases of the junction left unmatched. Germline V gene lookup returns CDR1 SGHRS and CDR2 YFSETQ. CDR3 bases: TGCGCCAGCAGCTGGTGGACAGGGGGTATTCGGGAGACCCAGTACTTC. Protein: CASSWWTGGIRETQYF.

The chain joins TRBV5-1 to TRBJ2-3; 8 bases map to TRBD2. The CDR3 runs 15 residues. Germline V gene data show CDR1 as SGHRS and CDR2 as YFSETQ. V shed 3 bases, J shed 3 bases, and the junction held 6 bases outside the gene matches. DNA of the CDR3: TGCGCCAGCAGCTCTCAGGGACTAGGAACAGATACGCAGTATTTT. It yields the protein CASSSQGLGTDTQYF.